This TCR beta chain emerged from a study of cytomegalovirus exposure and HLA in healthy donors. Study results and limitations: Rarity marked most TCR sequences, yet some public TCRs occurred in many donors. The finding came from a later analysis; first-cohort TCR clusters tended to co-occur in the 90 to 150 validation repertoires. Reported performance of the classifier showed diagnosis of cytomegalovirus status with high specificity and sensitivity.

Points on this clone: Its matching antigen is unknown.

Measured with immunoSEQ multiplex PCR; TCRdb has only the in-frame clones, and not every one. The data hold about 130,000 clones, with over 85% observed a single time. Trimming took 4 bases from V and 9 from J; bases not matched to a gene: 18. The CDR3 runs 19 residues. Germline-derived CDR1 and CDR2 are SGHKS and YYEKEE (reference sequence). V gene TRBV5-5 combines with J gene TRBJ1-6, with 11 bases lining up with TRBD1. The sequencing input was PBMCs. The sequence was collected from a man under 40 in good health and CMV-seronegative. The CDR3 sequence is CASSTGGTSWDRGASPLHF. CDR3 nucleotide sequence: TGTGCCAGCAGCACTGGCGGGACCTCTTGGGACAGGGGGGCTTCACCCCTCCACTTT.